This TCR beta chain was profiled in a study of blood T cell repertoires in COVID-19. Study as a whole: T cells, B-cell-depleted T cells, or PBMCs provided the cDNA or gDNA that served as material.

Participants, about 18 to 89 years old, spanned some 23 US areas. Cohort assignment relied on participant-reported clinical history. Germline-derived CDR1 and CDR2 are LGHDT and YNNKEL (reference sequence). V was clipped by 6 bases and J by 7 bases; unmatched bases: 9. CDR3 length equals 15 residues. How the authors handled the data: Using reference gene primer amplification, nucleated cell counts were estimated. TCRdb's table, derived via immunoSEQ multiplex PCR, lists solely in-frame clones and lacks some. D and trimming were read from the DNA, whereas the V and J calls and clone size are those reported in that table. The sample includes 200,000 to 250,000 clones, around 89% of them seen just once.

The sequence was obtained from a woman aged 18-29 years in a cohort exposed to, infected with or recovered from COVID-19 (not recorded which). Sequences were obtained from PBMCs or T cells enriched from blood (not recorded which). V and J are TRBV3-1 (or the pseudogene TRBV3-2) and TRBJ1-6; 7 bases align to TRBD1. The CDR3 loop reads CASSLRTGGNSPLHF. CDR3 nucleotides: TGTGCCAGCAGTCTTCGGACAGGTGGGAATTCACCCCTCCACTTT.